What follows are 32 T cell receptor beta chains derived from one specimen sequenced in a study of T cells in Graves' hyperthyroidism and ophthalmopathy. Researchers amplified the TCR beta CDR3 regions from RNA transcripts. HTBI primers drove first-round RT-PCR of the TCR CDR3. TCRdb reprocessed the multiplex PCR reads via MiXCR and lists one record per CDR3 protein. The sample consists of fewer than 650,000 distinct CDR3 sequences, 14% of them appearing once. The material sequenced was blood. Receptors originate from a woman younger than 30 with Graves' ophthalmopathy.

The V call is TRBV3-1, the J call TRBJ2-5, with D perhaps TRBD2 (6 bases). Trimming cost V 3 bases and J 3 bases, with 11 bases left between them. Looked up from germline, CDR1 is LGHDT and CDR2 is YNNKEL (reference sequence). The CDR3 contains 14 residues. Written as DNA, the CDR3 is TGTGCCAGCAGCCAGGGGACTTACAAAGAGACCCAGTACTTC. Its protein is CASSQGTYKETQYF.

Comment on this clonotype: At one end the junction does not follow the germline gene, possibly because of a read error. V is TRBV27 and J is TRBJ2-1; 8 nucleotides agree with TRBD1. Per the germline V gene, CDR1 is MNHEY and CDR2 is SMNVEV (reference sequence). This CDR3 is 16 amino acids long. In DNA, the CDR3 is TGTGCCAGCAGAGATCTTAAGACAGGGGATAGCTCGCCCCACCTCTTC. It is translated as CASRDLKTGDSSPHLF.

This clonotype came up many times. The CDR3 sequence: CASSFHYSSNQPQHF. Here the CDR3 DNA reads TGTGCCAGCAGTTTCCATTATAGTAGCAATCAGCCCCAGCATTTT. The J gene is TRBJ1-5, the V gene TRBV12-3 or TRBV12-4, with D unclear. The CDR3 is 15 amino acids. The germline V and J ends were trimmed by 3 bases and 0 bases, with 9 bases remaining between them.

The chain combines TRBV9 with TRBJ1-5; 11 nucleotides agree with TRBD1. The J segment lost 2 bases and the V segment lost 4 bases, leaving 8 bases of the junction unmatched. This CDR3 spans 17 amino acids. The germline V gene encodes CDR1 SGDLS and CDR2 YYNGEE. The CDR3 loop is CASSPSSGQGGNQPQHF. The CDR3 DNA follows: TGTGCCAGCAGCCCCTCCTCGGGACAGGGGGGCAATCAGCCCCAGCATTTT. Supplemented by reference TRBV9 and TRBJ1-5, the full variable domain reads DSGVTQTPKHLITATGQRVTLRCSPRSGDLSVYWYQQSLDQGLQFLIQYYNGEERAKGNILERFSAQQFPDLHSELNLSSLELGDSALYFCASSPSSGQGGNQPQHFGDGTRLSIL.

This clonotype occurred many times. The chain combines TRBV28 with TRBJ2-1; the D gene is possibly TRBD1 (5 bases). This CDR3 has 16 residues. CDR1 and CDR2 (germline): MDHEN, SYDVKM. V was clipped by 4 bases and J by 5 bases, with 18 bases between them. The CDR3 loop is CASSSRAVGLHNEQFF. The DNA for the CDR3 is TGTGCCAGCAGTTCTCGGGCGGTGGGGCTACACAATGAGCAGTTCTTC.

The rearrangement joins TRBV29-1 to TRBJ2-3, with 9 bases identical to TRBD2. V was clipped by 3 bases and J by 2 bases; unmatched bases: 6. Germline-derived CDR1 and CDR2 are SQVTM and ANQGSEA. The CDR3 contains 15 residues. The CDR3 here is CSVDGTSPYTDTQYF. CDR3 nucleotides: TGCAGCGTTGATGGGACTAGCCCTTACACAGATACGCAGTATTTT.

The chain recombines TRBV2 with TRBJ2-1, with D perhaps being TRBD1 or TRBD2 (5 bases each). Trimming left V 3 bases short and J 10 bases short, with 7 bases between. This CDR3 is 11 amino acids long. From germline, CDR1 is SNHLY and CDR2 FYNNEI. CDR3 protein: CASSEGEEQFF. The CDR3 bases are TGTGCCAGCAGTGAGGGGGAAGAGCAGTTCTTC. Full variable domain (rest looked up from reference TRBV2 and TRBJ2-1): EPEVTQTPSHQVTQMGQEVILRCVPISNHLYFYWYRQILGQKVEFLVSFYNNEISEKSEIFDDQFSVERPDGSNFTLKIRSTKLEDSAMYFCASSEGEEQFFGPGTRLTVL.

The chain uses TRBV5-6 and TRBJ1-2, with 8 positions matching TRBD1. The trim removed 4 bases at V and 2 bases at J, leaving 7 bases unmatched. CDR1 SGHDT and CDR2 YYEEEE come from the germline V gene. The CDR3 is made up of 15 amino acids. Here the CDR3 reads CASSILGQGNYGYTF. The CDR3 DNA sequence: TGTGCCAGCAGCATTCTAGGACAGGGAAACTATGGCTACACCTTC.

This clonotype came up many times. The CDR3 region has the DNA TGCAGTGCTCTTGGGACTAGCGGGAAGACCGGGGAGCTGTTTTTT. It codes for CSALGTSGKTGELFF. The chain recombines TRBV20-1 with TRBJ2-2, with 13 positions matching TRBD2. This CDR3 spans 15 amino acids. Germline values: CDR1 DFQATT, CDR2 SNEGSKA (reference sequence). The ends lost 5 bases at V and 5 bases at J; junction bases unmatched: 5.

The sample holds a few counts of this clonotype. The V call is TRBV19, the J call TRBJ2-1; D call uncertain. The CDR3 covers 17 residues. Between the trimmed V and J ends, which lost 3 bases and 4 bases, there was a span of 19 bases. Germline-derived CDR1 and CDR2 are LNHDA and SQIVND (reference sequence). The CDR3, as DNA: TGTGCCAGTAGTATTACCGGGCGCCCTACGCTTTACAATGAGCAGTTCTTC. It encodes CASSITGRPTLYNEQFF.

This clonotype was picked up many times. The chain links TRBV20-1 to TRBJ2-7; 7 bases align to TRBD1. CDR1 and CDR2 (germline): DFQATT, SNEGSKA (reference sequence). The V and J ends lost 7 bases and 3 bases, in that order; junction bases with no gene match: 9. The CDR3 runs to 13 residues. CDR3 sequence: CSGTGPESYEQYF. The CDR3 region has the DNA TGCAGTGGGACAGGTCCAGAGAGCTACGAGCAGTACTTC.

In regard to this clonotype: A much larger clone lies one base from this, so it may be a read error. The chain is built from TRBV2 and TRBJ2-5; D is ambiguous. V shed 7 bases and J shed 5 bases, with 8 bases lying between them. Germline V gene lookup returns CDR1 SNHLY and CDR2 FYNNEI. The CDR3 is made up of 11 amino acids. This CDR3 is CASTEGETQYF. For the CDR3, the DNA is TGTGCCAGCACGGAAGGGGAGACCCAGTACTTC.

This clonotype has ten or more counts. The chain carries TRBV2 and TRBJ2-1, with 7 bases fitting TRBD2. CDR3 length: 15 residues. Germline CDR1 SNHLY, CDR2 FYNNEI. V dropped 1 base and J dropped 5; count of bases not matched to a gene: 5. The chain's CDR3 is CASSEVASGDNEQFF. CDR3 sequence (DNA): TGTGCCAGCAGTGAAGTCGCTAGCGGAGACAATGAGCAGTTCTTC.

Only a few counts were recorded for this clonotype. The chain employs TRBV7-9 and TRBJ2-2; possible D gene TRBD1, 5 bases. The CDR3 contains 15 residues. Per the germline V gene, CDR1 is SEHNR and CDR2 is FQNEAQ (reference sequence). The V and J ends lost 8 bases and 5 bases respectively, with 18 bases between them. CDR3 protein: CASGLPRAGTGELFF. The CDR3 DNA reads TGTGCCAGCGGTTTGCCCAGGGCTGGGACCGGGGAGCTGTTTTTT.

At least ten counts were recorded for this clonotype. The chain links TRBV5-1 to TRBJ2-1; TRBD1 might be the D (5 bases). CDR3 length: 15 residues. Germline values: CDR1 SGHRS, CDR2 YFSETQ. Trimming cost V 0 bases and J 1 base, with 8 bases left between them. The CDR3 bases are TGCGCCAGCAGCTTGGTTCAGGGTTCCTACAATGAGCAGTTCTTC. Translation: CASSLVQGSYNEQFF.

On this clonotype: This may be a read error, as it is one base from a much larger clone. The chain recombines TRBV7-3 with TRBJ2-7; D is perhaps TRBD2 (7 bases). The J call may be mistaken, given a closer DNA end match to TRBJ2-1. There are 15 residues in the CDR3. CDR1 and CDR2 from the germline V gene are SGHTA and FQGTGA. The DNA of the CDR3 is TGTGCCAGCAGCTTATACGGGGGGCCCACCTACGAGCAGTTCTTC. Encoded protein: CASSLYGGPTYEQFF.

The V and J genes are TRBV30 and TRBJ1-2; D gene uncertain. Looked up from germline, CDR1 is GTSNPN and CDR2 is SVGIG (reference sequence). This CDR3 spans 13 amino acids. Trimming took 1 base from V and 5 from J, leaving 11 bases between them. CDR3 in amino acids: CAWSGGANYGYTF. CDR3 in DNA: TGTGCCTGGAGTGGGGGAGCGAATTATGGCTACACCTTC.

This clonotype has at least ten counts. The chain recombines TRBV20-1 with TRBJ2-7; TRBD2 aligns across 9 bases. Germline CDR1 reads DFQATT; CDR2 reads SNEGSKA (reference sequence). CDR3 size: 13 residues. J lost 4 bases, V lost 2 bases, and 3 bases had no gene match. DNA of the CDR3: TGCAGTGCTAGACTAGCGGGATTTTACGAGCAGTACTTC. Its translation is CSARLAGFYEQYF.

In DNA form, the CDR3 reads TGTGCCAGCAGCTCCACCTTTGCCGGGACTAGCGGCCACACAGATACGCAGTATTTT. This encodes CASSSTFAGTSGHTDTQYF. This chain uses TRBV7-3 with TRBJ2-3; 11 bases match TRBD2. The CDR3 length is 19 residues. J gave up 2 bases and V 4 bases, and 14 bases lay outside the gene matches. Germline V gene data show CDR1 as SGHTA and CDR2 as FQGTGA.

This clonotype was observed at least ten times. Here the CDR3 reads CASSLNGQYNEQFF. The CDR3 nucleotides are TGCGCCAGCAGCTTGAATGGTCAATACAATGAGCAGTTCTTC. The rearrangement links TRBV5-1 to TRBJ2-1; D gene ambiguous. Germline assignment: CDR1 SGHRS and CDR2 YFSETQ. V lost 1 base and J lost 4, with 9 bases in between. This CDR3 has 14 residues.

This clonotype was seen ten or more times. V and J are TRBV27 and TRBJ2-5; 7 bases map to TRBD2. The CDR3 has 15 amino acids. The trim removed 4 bases at V and 5 bases at J, leaving 10 bases unmatched. The V gene's germline CDR1 is MNHEY and CDR2 SMNVEV (reference sequence). DNA of the CDR3: TGTGCCAGCAGTTCAGAAGCGGGAACCAGGGAGACCCAGTACTTC. It is translated as CASSSEAGTRETQYF.

This clonotype was observed many times. In DNA form, the CDR3 reads TGTGCCAGCTCACTAGACCGGCTTGAAAAACTGTTTTTT. The encoded protein is CASSLDRLEKLFF. V usage is TRBV18 and J usage is TRBJ1-4; D is unclear. The CDR3 runs to 13 residues. Trimming removed 4 bases from V and 7 bases from J, with 10 bases in between. CDR1 and CDR2 (germline): KGHSH, LQKENI.

This clonotype has a count of ten or more. The chain uses TRBV4-3 and TRBJ2-1; D gene unclear. The CDR3 contains 15 residues. The V end was cut by 3 bases, the J end by 0 bases, with 9 bases between. Germline V gives CDR1 LGHNA, CDR2 YSLEER. The CDR3 protein is CASSQAMSSYNEQFF. CDR3 nucleotide sequence: TGCGCCAGCAGCCAGGCGATGAGCTCCTACAATGAGCAGTTCTTC.

This clonotype was seen more than once but under ten times. This sequence joins TRBV5-6 and TRBJ1-4; 10 nucleotides align to TRBD1. The CDR3 totals 14 residues. The V segment lost 4 bases and the J segment 8 bases; nucleotides outside the gene matches: 5. Per germline, CDR1 SGHDT and CDR2 YYEEEE. CDR3 loop: CASSQRTGGEKLFF. Here the CDR3 DNA reads TGTGCCAGCAGCCAACGGACAGGGGGGGAAAAACTGTTTTTT.

At least ten counts were recorded for this clonotype. This sequence joins TRBV12-3 or TRBV12-4 and TRBJ2-7; 11 bases line up with TRBD2. This CDR3 is built from 14 residues. V shed 6 bases, J shed 5 bases, and the junction held 6 bases outside the gene matches. The CDR3 protein is CASRPTSGRHEQYF. CDR3 sequence (DNA): TGTGCCAGCAGGCCTACTAGCGGGAGACACGAGCAGTACTTC.

This clonotype was observed at least ten times. The gene calls are TRBV7-2 and TRBJ2-5; no definite D call. The CDR3 extends over 12 amino acids. Germline CDR1 and CDR2: SGHTA and FQGNSA. V was trimmed by 5 bases and J by 5 bases, leaving 9 bases between them. The CDR3 is CASSPLVETQYF. Here the CDR3 DNA reads TGTGCCAGCAGCCCCCTGGTGGAGACCCAGTACTTC.

This clonotype was recorded many times. Written as DNA, the CDR3 is TGTGCCAGCAGCGTAGGAGGTAGCGGGGCATACAATGAGCAGTTCTTC. Amino acids: CASSVGGSGAYNEQFF. V usage is TRBV9 and J usage is TRBJ2-1; 8 bases are shared with TRBD2. Germline V gene sequence: CDR1 SGDLS, CDR2 YYNGEE. The V gene end was trimmed by 0 bases and the J gene end by 4 bases; junction bases not matched to a gene: 6. The CDR3 runs 16 residues.

The genes are TRBV24-1 and TRBJ2-1; no firm D call. CDR3 length: 11 amino acids. Germline CDR1 KGHDR, CDR2 SFDVKD. Trimming took 4 bases from V and 10 from J, leaving 7 bases between them. In DNA form, the CDR3 reads TGTGCCACCAGTGAATGGCAGGAGCAGTTCTTC. This codes for CATSEWQEQFF.

This clonotype was observed many times. The chain links TRBV18 to TRBJ2-7; 7 bases map to TRBD1. CDR1 is KGHSH and CDR2 is LQKENI in the germline V gene. This CDR3 region has 15 residues. V was clipped by 2 bases and J by 0 bases; unmatched bases: 4. CDR3 DNA sequence: TGTGCCAGCTCACCATACGGGACAGACTCCTACGAGCAGTACTTC. Translation: CASSPYGTDSYEQYF.

V gene TRBV6-1 combines with J gene TRBJ1-2; D not resolved. The CDR3 has 12 residues. Germline CDR1 and CDR2: MNHNS and SASEGT. Trimming pared 2 bases from V and 3 bases from J, leaving 4 bases between. Here the CDR3 DNA reads TGTGCCAGCAGTGAATTGGACTATGGCTACACCTTC. It specifies CASSELDYGYTF.

This clonotype was observed at least ten times. V is TRBV27 and J is TRBJ2-7; possible D gene TRBD2, 6 bases. Between the trimmed V and J ends, which lost 3 bases and 0 bases, there was a span of 18 bases. Germline CDR1 MNHEY, CDR2 SMNVEV (reference sequence). The CDR3 totals 17 residues. DNA of the CDR3: TGTGCCAGCAGTTTTCGAAAGGGCGGGATCCGCTCCTACGAGCAGTACTTC. Amino acid sequence: CASSFRKGGIRSYEQYF.

V is TRBV9 and J is TRBJ2-2; 8 nucleotides line up with TRBD1. The germline V gene has CDR1 SGDLS and CDR2 YYNGEE. Trimming took 3 bases from V and 3 from J; bases not matched to a gene: 4. The CDR3 spans 15 residues. The CDR3 reads CASSETGAYTGELFF. The CDR3 coding sequence is TGTGCCAGCAGCGAGACAGGGGCCTACACCGGGGAGCTGTTTTTT.